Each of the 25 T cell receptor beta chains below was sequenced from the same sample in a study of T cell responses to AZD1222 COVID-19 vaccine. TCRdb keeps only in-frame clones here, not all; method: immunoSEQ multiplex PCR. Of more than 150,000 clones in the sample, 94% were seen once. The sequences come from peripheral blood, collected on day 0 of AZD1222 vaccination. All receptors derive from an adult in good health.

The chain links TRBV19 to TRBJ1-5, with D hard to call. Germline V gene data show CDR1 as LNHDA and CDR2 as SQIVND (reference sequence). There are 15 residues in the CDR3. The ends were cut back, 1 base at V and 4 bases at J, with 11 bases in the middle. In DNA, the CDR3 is TGTGCCAGTAGTATAGGAATCGGGAGAAATCAGCCCCAGCATTTT. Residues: CASSIGIGRNQPQHF.

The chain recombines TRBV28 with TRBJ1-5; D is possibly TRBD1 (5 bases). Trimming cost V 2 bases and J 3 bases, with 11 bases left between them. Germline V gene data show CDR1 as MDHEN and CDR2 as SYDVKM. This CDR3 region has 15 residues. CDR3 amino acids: CASSLNVGANQPQHF. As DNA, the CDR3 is TGTGCCAGCAGTTTAAACGTAGGGGCCAATCAGCCCCAGCATTTT.

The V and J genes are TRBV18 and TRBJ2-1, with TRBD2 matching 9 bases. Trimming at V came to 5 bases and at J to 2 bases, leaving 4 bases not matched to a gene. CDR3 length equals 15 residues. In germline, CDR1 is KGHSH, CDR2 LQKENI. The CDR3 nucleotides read TGTGCCAGCTCAAAGACTAGCGGACCCTACAATGAGCAGTTCTTC. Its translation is CASSKTSGPYNEQFF. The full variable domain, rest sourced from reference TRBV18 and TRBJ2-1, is NAGVMQNPRHLVRRRGQEARLRCSPMKGHSHVYWYRQLPEEGLKFMVYLQKENIIDESGMPKERFSAEFPKEGPSILRIQQVVRGDSAAYFCASSKTSGPYNEQFFGPGTRLTVL.

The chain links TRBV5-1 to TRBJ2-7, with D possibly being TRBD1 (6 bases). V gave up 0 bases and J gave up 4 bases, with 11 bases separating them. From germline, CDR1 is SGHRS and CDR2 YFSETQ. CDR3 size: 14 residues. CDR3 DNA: TGCGCCAGCAGCTTGGAGGGGGTTAAGTACGAGCAGTACTTC. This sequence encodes CASSLEGVKYEQYF.

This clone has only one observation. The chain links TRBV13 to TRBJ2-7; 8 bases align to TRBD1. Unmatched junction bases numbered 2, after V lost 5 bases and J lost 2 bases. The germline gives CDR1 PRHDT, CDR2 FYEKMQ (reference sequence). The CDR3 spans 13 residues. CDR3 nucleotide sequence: TGTGCCAGCAGCCAGACAGGGGCCTACGAGCAGTACTTC. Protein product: CASSQTGAYEQYF.

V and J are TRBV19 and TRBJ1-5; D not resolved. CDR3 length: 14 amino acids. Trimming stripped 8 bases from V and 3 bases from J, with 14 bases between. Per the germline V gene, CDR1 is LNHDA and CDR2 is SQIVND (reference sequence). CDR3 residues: CASSKVGPNQPQHF. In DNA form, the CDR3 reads TGTGCCAGTTCCAAGGTAGGACCCAATCAGCCCCAGCATTTT.

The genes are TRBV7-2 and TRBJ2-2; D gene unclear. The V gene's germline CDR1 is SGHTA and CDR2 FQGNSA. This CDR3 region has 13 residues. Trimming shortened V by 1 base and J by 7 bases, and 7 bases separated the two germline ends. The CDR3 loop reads CASSLGWGGELFF. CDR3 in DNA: TGTGCCAGCAGCTTAGGATGGGGCGGGGAGCTGTTTTTT.

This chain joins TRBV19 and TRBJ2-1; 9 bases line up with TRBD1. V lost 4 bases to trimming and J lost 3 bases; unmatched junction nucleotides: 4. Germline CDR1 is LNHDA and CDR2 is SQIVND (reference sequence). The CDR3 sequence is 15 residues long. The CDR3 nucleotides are TGTGCCAGTAGTACCGGGGGACAGGGCTACAATGAGCAGTTCTTC. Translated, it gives CASSTGGQGYNEQFF.

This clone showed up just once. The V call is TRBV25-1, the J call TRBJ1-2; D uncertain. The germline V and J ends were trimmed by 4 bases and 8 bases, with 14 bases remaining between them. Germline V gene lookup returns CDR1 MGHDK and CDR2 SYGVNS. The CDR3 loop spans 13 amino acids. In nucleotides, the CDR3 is TGTGCCAGCAGTGTTGATACCACGATAGGCTACACCTTC. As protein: CASSVDTTIGYTF.

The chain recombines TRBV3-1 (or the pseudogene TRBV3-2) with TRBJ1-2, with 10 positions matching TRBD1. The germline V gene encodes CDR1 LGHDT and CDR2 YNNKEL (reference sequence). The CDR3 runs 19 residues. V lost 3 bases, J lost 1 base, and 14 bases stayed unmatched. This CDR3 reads CASSQRGTWDRGFNYGYTF. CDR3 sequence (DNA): TGTGCCAGCAGCCAGAGGGGGACCTGGGACAGGGGATTTAACTATGGCTACACCTTC.

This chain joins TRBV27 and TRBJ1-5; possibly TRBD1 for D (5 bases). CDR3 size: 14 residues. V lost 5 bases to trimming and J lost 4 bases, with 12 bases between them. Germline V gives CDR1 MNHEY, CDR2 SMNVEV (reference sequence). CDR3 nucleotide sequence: TGTGCCAGCAGTAACAGGAAGGGTAATCAGCCCCAGCATTTT. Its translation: CASSNRKGNQPQHF.

The DNA of the CDR3 is TGTGCCAGCAGTTTATCGGGGGCTTTTGGTGAAAAACTGTTTTTT. As protein: CASSLSGAFGEKLFF. V is TRBV27 and J is TRBJ1-4; D is perhaps TRBD1 (6 bases). Trimming pared 0 bases from V and 7 bases from J, leaving 12 bases between. CDR1 and CDR2 from the germline V gene are MNHEY and SMNVEV (reference sequence). This CDR3 region has 15 residues.

The DNA of the CDR3 is TGTGCCAGCAGCCATGGCGAAGGCACTGAAGCTTTCTTT. Its protein is CASSHGEGTEAFF. This rearrangement joins TRBV12-3 or TRBV12-4 to TRBJ1-1; D remains ambiguous. Between the trimmed V and J ends, which lost 6 bases and 4 bases, there was a span of 12 bases. The CDR3 has 13 amino acids.

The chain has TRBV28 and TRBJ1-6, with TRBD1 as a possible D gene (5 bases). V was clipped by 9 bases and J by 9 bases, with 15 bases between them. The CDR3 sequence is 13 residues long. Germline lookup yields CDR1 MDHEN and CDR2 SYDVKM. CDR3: CASLQGGRSPLHF. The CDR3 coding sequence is TGTGCCAGTCTTCAGGGCGGTCGTTCACCCCTCCACTTT.

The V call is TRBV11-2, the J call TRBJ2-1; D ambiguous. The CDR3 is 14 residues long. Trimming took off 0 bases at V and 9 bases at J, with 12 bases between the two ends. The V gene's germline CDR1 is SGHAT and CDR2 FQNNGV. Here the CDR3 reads CASSLDLGVGEQFF. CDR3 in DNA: TGTGCCAGCAGCTTAGATCTGGGCGTCGGTGAGCAGTTCTTC.

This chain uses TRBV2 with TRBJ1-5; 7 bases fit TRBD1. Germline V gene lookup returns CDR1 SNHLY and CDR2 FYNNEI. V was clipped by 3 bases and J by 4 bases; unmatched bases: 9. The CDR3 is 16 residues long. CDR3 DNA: TGTGCCAGCAGTGAGGGGGACAGACCCCTAAATCAGCCCCAGCATTTT. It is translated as CASSEGDRPLNQPQHF.

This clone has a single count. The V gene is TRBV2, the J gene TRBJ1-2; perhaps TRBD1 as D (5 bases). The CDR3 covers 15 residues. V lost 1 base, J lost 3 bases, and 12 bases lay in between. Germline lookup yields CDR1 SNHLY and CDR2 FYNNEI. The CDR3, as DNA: TGTGCCAGCAGTGAAGTCAGGGACCGAGACTATGGCTACACCTTC. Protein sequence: CASSEVRDRDYGYTF. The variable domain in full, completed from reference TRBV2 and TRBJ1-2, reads EPEVTQTPSHQVTQMGQEVILRCVPISNHLYFYWYRQILGQKVEFLVSFYNNEISEKSEIFDDQFSVERPDGSNFTLKIRSTKLEDSAMYFCASSEVRDRDYGYTFGSGTRLTVV.

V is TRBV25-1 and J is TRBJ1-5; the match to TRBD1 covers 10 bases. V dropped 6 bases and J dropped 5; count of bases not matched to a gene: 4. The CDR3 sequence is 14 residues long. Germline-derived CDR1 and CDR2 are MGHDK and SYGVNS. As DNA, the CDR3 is TGTGCCAGCAGGGGGACAGGGGTTTATCAGCCCCAGCATTTT. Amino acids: CASRGTGVYQPQHF. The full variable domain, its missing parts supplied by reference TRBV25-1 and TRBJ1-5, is EADIYQTPRYLVIGTGKKITLECSQTMGHDKMYWYQQDPGMELHLIHYSYGVNSTEKGDLSSESTVSRIRTEHFPLTLESARPSHTSQYLCASRGTGVYQPQHFGDGTRLSIL.

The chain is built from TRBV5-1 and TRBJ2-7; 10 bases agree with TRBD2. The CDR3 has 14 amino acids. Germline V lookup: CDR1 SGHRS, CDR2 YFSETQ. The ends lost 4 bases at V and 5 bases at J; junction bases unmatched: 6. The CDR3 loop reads CASSLTGTSDEQYF. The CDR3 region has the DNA TGCGCCAGCAGCCTTACCGGGACTAGCGACGAGCAGTACTTC.

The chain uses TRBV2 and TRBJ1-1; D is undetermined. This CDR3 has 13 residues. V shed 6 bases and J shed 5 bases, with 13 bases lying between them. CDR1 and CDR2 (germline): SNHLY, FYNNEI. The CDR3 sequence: CASSFRGGTEAFF. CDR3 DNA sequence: TGTGCCAGCAGCTTCCGGGGAGGGACTGAAGCTTTCTTT.

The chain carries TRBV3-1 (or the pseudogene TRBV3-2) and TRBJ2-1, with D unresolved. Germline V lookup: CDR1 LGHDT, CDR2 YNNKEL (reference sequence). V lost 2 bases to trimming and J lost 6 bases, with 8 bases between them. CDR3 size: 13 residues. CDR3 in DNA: TGTGCCAGCAGCCAAAGCCTCAGCAATGAGCAGTTCTTC. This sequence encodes CASSQSLSNEQFF.

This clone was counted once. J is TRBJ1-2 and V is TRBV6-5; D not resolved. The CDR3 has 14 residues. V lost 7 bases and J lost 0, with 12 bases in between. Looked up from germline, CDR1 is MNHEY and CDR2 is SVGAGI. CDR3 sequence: CASIPTRANYGYTF. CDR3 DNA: TGTGCCAGCATCCCAACCCGAGCTAACTATGGCTACACCTTC.

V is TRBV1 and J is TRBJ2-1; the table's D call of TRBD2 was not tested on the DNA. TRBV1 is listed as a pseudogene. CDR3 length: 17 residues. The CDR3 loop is CTSRSPKDSGASNEQFF. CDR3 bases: TGCACCAGCAGGTCTCCCAAAGATAGCGGGGCTAGTAATGAGCAGTTCTTC.

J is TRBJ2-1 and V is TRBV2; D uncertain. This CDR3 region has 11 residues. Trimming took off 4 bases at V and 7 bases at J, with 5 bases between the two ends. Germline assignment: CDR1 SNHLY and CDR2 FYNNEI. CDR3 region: CASSVANEQFF. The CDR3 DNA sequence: TGTGCCAGCAGTGTAGCAAATGAGCAGTTCTTC.

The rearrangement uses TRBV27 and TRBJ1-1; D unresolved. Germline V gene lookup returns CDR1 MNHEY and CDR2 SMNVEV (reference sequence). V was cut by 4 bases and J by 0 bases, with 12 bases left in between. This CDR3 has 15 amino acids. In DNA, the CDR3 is TGTGCCAGCAGTTCTCGACGTGGGTTGAACACTGAAGCTTTCTTT. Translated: CASSSRRGLNTEAFF.